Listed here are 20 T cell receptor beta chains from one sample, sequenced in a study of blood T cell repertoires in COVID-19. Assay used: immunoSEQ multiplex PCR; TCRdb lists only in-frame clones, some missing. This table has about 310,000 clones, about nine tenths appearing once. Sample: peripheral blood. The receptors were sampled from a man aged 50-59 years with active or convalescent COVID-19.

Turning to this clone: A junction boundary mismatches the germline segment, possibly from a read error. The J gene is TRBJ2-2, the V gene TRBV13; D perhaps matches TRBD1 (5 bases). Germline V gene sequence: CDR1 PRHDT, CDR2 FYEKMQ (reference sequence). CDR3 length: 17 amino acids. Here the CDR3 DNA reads TGTGCCAGCAGCTTAAGTACAGGAAGTTCGAACATCGGGGAGCTGTTTTTT. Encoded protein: CASSLSTGSSNIGELFF.

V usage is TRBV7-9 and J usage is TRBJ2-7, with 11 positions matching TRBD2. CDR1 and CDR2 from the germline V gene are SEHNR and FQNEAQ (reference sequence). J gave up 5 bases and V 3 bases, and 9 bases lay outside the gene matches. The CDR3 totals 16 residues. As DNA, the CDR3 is TGTGCCAGCAGCTTCGGACTAGCGGGCCTTTTTGACGAGCAGTACTTC. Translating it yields CASSFGLAGLFDEQYF.

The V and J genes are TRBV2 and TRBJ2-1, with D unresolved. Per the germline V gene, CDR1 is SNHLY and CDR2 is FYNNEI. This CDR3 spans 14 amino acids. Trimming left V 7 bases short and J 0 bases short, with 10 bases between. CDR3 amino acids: CASTSVSSYNEQFF. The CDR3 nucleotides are TGTGCCAGCACGTCGGTAAGCTCCTACAATGAGCAGTTCTTC.

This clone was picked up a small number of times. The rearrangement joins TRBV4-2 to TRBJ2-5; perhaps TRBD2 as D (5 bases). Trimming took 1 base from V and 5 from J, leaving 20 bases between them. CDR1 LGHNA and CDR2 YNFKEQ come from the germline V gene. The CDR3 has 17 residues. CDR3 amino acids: CASSQGYRTVRGETQYF. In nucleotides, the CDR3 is TGTGCCAGCAGCCAAGGTTACCGGACCGTCAGAGGGGAGACCCAGTACTTC.

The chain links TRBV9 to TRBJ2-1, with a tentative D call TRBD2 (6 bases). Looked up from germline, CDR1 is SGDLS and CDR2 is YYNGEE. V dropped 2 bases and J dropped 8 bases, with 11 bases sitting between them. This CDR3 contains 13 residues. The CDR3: CASSVGGVDEQFF. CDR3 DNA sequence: TGTGCCAGCAGCGTGGGGGGAGTCGATGAGCAGTTCTTC.

The CDR3 loop reads CASSLGDSSHQPQHF. The CDR3 bases are TGCGCCAGCAGCTTGGGGGACAGTTCCCATCAGCCCCAGCATTTT. This chain joins TRBV5-1 and TRBJ1-5; 7 bases match TRBD1. Germline trimming cut 0 bases from V and 5 bases from J; bases unmatched to any gene: 5. Per the germline V gene, CDR1 is SGHRS and CDR2 is YFSETQ. The CDR3 totals 15 residues.

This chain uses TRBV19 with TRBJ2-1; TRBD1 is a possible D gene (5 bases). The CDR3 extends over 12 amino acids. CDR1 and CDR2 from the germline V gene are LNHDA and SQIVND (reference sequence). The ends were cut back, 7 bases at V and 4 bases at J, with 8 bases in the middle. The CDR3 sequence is CASKGDYNEQFF. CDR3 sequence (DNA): TGTGCCAGTAAAGGGGATTACAATGAGCAGTTCTTC.

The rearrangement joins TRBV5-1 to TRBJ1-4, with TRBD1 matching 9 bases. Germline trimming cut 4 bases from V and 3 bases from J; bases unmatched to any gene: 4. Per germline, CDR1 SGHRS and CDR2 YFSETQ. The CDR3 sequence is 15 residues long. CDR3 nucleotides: TGCGCCAGCAGCAGGGGGACAGGGCCTAATGAAAAACTGTTTTTT. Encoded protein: CASSRGTGPNEKLFF.

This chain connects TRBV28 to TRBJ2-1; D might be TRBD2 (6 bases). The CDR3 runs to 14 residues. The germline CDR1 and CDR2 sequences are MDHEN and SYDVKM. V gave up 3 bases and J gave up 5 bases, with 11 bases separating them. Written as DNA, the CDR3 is TGTGCCAGCAGTTTTGGCGGGGCAAACAATGAGCAGTTCTTC. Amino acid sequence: CASSFGGANNEQFF.

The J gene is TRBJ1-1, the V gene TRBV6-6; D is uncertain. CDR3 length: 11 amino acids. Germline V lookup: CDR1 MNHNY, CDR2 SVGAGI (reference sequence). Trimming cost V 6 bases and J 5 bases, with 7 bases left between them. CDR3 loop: CASRVRTEAFF. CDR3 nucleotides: TGTGCCAGCAGGGTTAGAACTGAAGCTTTCTTT.

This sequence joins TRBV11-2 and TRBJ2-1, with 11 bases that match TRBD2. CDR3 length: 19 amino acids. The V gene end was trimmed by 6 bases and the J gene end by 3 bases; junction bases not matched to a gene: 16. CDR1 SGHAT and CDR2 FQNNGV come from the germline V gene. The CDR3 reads CASSSTSGKGFGGYNEQFF. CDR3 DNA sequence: TGTGCCAGCAGTTCGACTAGCGGGAAGGGCTTCGGGGGCTACAATGAGCAGTTCTTC.

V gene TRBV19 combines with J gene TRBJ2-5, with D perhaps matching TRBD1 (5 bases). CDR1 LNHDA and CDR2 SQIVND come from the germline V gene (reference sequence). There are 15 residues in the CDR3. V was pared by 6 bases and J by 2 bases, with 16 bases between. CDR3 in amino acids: CASSVRAAGQETQYF. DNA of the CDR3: TGTGCCAGTAGCGTCAGGGCCGCAGGGCAAGAGACCCAGTACTTC.

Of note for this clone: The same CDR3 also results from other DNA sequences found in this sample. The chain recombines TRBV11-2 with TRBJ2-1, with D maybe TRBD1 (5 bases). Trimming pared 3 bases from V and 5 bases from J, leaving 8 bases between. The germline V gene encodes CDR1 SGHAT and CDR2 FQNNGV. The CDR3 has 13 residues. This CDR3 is CASSLGRNNEQFF. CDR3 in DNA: TGTGCCAGCAGCTTGGGGCGCAACAATGAGCAGTTCTTC.

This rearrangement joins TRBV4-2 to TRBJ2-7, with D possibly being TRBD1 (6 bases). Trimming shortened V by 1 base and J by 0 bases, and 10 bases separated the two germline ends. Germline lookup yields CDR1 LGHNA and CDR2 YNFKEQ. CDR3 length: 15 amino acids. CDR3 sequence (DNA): TGTGCCAGCAGCCAAGCCGTGACAGGCTCCTACGAGCAGTACTTC. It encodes CASSQAVTGSYEQYF.

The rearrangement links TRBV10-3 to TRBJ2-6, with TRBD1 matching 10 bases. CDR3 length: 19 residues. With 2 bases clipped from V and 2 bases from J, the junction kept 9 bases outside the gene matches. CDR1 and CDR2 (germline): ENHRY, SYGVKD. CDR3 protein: CAISEIRQGAPTGANVLTF. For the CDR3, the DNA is TGTGCCATCAGTGAGATCCGACAGGGGGCGCCGACTGGGGCCAACGTCCTGACTTTC.

CDR3 in amino acids: CASSSSGGQAYNEQFF. The DNA of the CDR3 is TGTGCCAGCAGCTCGTCGGGGGGGCAAGCCTACAATGAGCAGTTCTTC. The chain couples TRBV11-3 to TRBJ2-1; TRBD2 matches at 8 bases. The CDR3 totals 16 residues. Germline values: CDR1 SGHNT, CDR2 YENEEA. The ends lost 4 bases at V and 2 bases at J; junction bases unmatched: 7.

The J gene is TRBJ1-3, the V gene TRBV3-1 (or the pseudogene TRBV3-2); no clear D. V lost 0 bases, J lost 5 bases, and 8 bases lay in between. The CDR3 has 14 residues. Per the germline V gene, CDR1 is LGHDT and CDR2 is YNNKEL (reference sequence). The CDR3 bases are TGTGCCAGCAGCCAAGAGGTGGGCAGAAACACCATATATTTT. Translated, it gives CASSQEVGRNTIYF.

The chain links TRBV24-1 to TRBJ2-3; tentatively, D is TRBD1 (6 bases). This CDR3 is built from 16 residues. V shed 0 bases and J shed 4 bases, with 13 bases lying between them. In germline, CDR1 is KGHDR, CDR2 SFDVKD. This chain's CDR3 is CATSDLAAGVSDTQYF. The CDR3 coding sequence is TGTGCCACCAGTGATTTGGCGGCAGGGGTTTCAGATACGCAGTATTTT.

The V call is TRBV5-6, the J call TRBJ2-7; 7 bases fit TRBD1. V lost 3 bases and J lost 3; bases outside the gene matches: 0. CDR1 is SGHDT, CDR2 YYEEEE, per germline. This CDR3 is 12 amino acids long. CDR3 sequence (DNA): TGTGCCAGCAGCTGGACAGGCTACGAGCAGTACTTC. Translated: CASSWTGYEQYF.

The CDR3 coding sequence is TGTGCCAGCAGCCCACGCCGGGACAGGAGCTCCTACGAGCAGTACTTC. The encoded protein is CASSPRRDRSSYEQYF. The rearrangement uses TRBV7-2 and TRBJ2-7; 8 bases line up with TRBD1. CDR1 is SGHTA, CDR2 FQGNSA, per germline. This CDR3 is 16 amino acids long. J lost 0 bases, V lost 5 bases, and 9 bases had no gene match.